Listed below are T cell receptor beta chains from one sample, sequenced in a study of neurological immune-mediated disorders. TCRdb itself ran the 5' RACE reads through MiXCR, one entry per CDR3 protein. The sample lists about 59,000 distinct CDR3 sequences; over 9.5% were seen once. The source material was PBMCs. The receptors originated from a woman in her fifties or sixties with HTLV-1-associated myelopathy (HAM/TSP). The CDR3 runs from the conserved cysteine through the conserved F or W. Each record gives: D gene, V gene, clone size, J gene, CDR3 DNA, CDR3 protein. A D gene is named only where the DNA matches it firmly. Clone size is shown for a subset of rows, as once, few, many or a class of expanded clone.

D: TRBD1; V: TRBV5-6; size: many; J: TRBJ1-5; DNA: TGTGCCAGCAGCTCCGGGACAGGATCGATGGGGAATCAGCCCCAGCATTTT; CDR3: CASSSGTGSMGNQPQHF
D: -; V: TRBV10-3; size: many; J: TRBJ2-7; DNA: TGTGCCATCAGTGAGGGAGTCGGGGCTACCGAGCAGTACTTC; CDR3: CAISEGVGATEQYF
D: TRBD2; V: TRBV3-1; size: many; J: TRBJ2-3; DNA: TGTGCCAGCAGCCTTTGGACTAGCGGGAGCAGCGCAGATACGCAGTATTTT; CDR3: CASSLWTSGSSADTQYF
D: -; V: TRBV4-1; size: few; J: TRBJ2-4; DNA: TGCGCCAGCAGCCAAGCCGGAGTAGCCAAAAACATTCAGTACTTC; CDR3: CASSQAGVAKNIQYF
D: TRBD1; V: TRBV3-1; size: many; J: TRBJ1-4; DNA: TGTGCCAGCAGCTCGACAGGGAGAGAGGAAAAACTGTTTTTT; CDR3: CASSSTGREEKLFF
D: -; V: TRBV21-1; size: many; J: TRBJ2-1; DNA: TGTGCCAGCAGCAGAAGCACGGGGGCCTGGACTAGCGGGAGGTGGGGTGAGCAGTTCTTC; CDR3: CASSRSTGAWTSGRWGEQFF
D: -; V: TRBV10-3; size: many; J: TRBJ2-5; DNA: TGTGCCATCAGTGAGTCGGTATCACCCCAAGAGACCCAGTACTTC; CDR3: CAISESVSPQETQYF
D: TRBD2; V: TRBV4-1; size: many; J: TRBJ2-7; DNA: TGCGCCAGCAGCCAAGCCCGGGGGGGGGAGACCAAAAGCTCCTACGAGCAGTACTTC; CDR3: CASSQARGGETKSSYEQYF
D: TRBD1; V: TRBV10-3; size: many; J: TRBJ2-7; DNA: TGTGCCACCGCCCGGGACAGCCCCTTCGAGCAGTACTTC; CDR3: CATARDSPFEQYF
D: -; V: TRBV6-1; size: -; J: TRBJ2-5; DNA: TGTGCCATCCTAGTCCCGACGGAGACCCAGTACTTC; CDR3: CAILVPTETQYF
D: -; V: TRBV7-2; size: many; J: TRBJ2-3; DNA: TGTGCCAGCAGCTTAAGGGGTGGGGGCGCGGGCACAGATACGCAGTATTTT; CDR3: CASSLRGGGAGTDTQYF
D: TRBD1; V: TRBV2; size: many; J: TRBJ2-5; DNA: TGTGCCAGCAGCGACAGGGATGAGACCCAGTACTTC; CDR3: CASSDRDETQYF
D: -; V: TRBV6-5; size: -; J: TRBJ2-3; DNA: TGTGCCAGCATCCGACCCGGGCGGGGGCTTACAGATACGCAGTATTTT; CDR3: CASIRPGRGLTDTQYF
D: TRBD1; V: TRBV5-1; size: many; J: TRBJ2-1; DNA: TGCGCCAGCAGCTCGGACAGGGGGCCTGAGCAGTTCTTC; CDR3: CASSSDRGPEQFF
D: TRBD2; V: TRBV6-2/TRBV6-3; size: -; J: TRBJ2-5; DNA: TGTGCCAGCAGCTCTCCTTTTAGCGGGAGGGACCAAGAGACCCAGTACTTC; CDR3: CASSSPFSGRDQETQYF
D: -; V: TRBV5-1; size: many; J: TRBJ2-7; DNA: TGCGCCAGCAGCTTGGCCACGGGACCTACCTACGAGCAGTACTTC; CDR3: CASSLATGPTYEQYF
D: -; V: TRBV5-1; size: many; J: TRBJ2-7; DNA: TGCGCCAGCAGCTTCTCCGGGGGCGAGCAGTACTTC; CDR3: CASSFSGGEQYF
D: TRBD1; V: TRBV10-3; size: many; J: TRBJ2-6; DNA: TGTGCCACGACCTCTGACAGGGCGGACTCTGGGGCCAACGTCCTGACTTTC; CDR3: CATTSDRADSGANVLTF
D: -; V: TRBV6-1; size: -; J: TRBJ2-4; DNA: TGTGCCAGCGCAAAGGATAGCGGAGTAGCCAAAAACATTCAGTACTTC; CDR3: CASAKDSGVAKNIQYF
D: TRBD2; V: TRBV20-1; size: many; J: TRBJ2-7; DNA: TGCAGTGCTAGTCTCAAAACCCGTTCTTTCCTAGCGGGAGGGCTTGACGAGCAGTACTTC; CDR3: CSASLKTRSFLAGGLDEQYF
D: -; V: TRBV2; size: many; J: TRBJ2-3; DNA: TGTGCCAGCACCCCCAGGACGGAAGACACAGATACGCAGTATTTT; CDR3: CASTPRTEDTDTQYF
D: -; V: TRBV7-6; size: many; J: TRBJ2-7; DNA: TGTGCCAGCAGCTTAGTAGGGGATTCGGGCTACGAGCAGTACTTC; CDR3: CASSLVGDSGYEQYF
D: -; V: TRBV7-2; size: few; J: TRBJ2-5; DNA: TGTGCCAGCAGCCCAGAACTAGCTCCTGAGTACTTC; CDR3: CASSPELAPEYF
D: -; V: TRBV10-2; size: many; J: TRBJ1-5; DNA: TGCGCCAGCAGTGAGGGAGGCCCCGGTGGGCCCCAGCATTTT; CDR3: CASSEGGPGGPQHF
D: -; V: TRBV5-1; size: many; J: TRBJ1-1; DNA: TGCGCCAGCAGCCCATGGGGGAACCAACGGCTTTTCTTT; CDR3: CASSPWGNQRLFF
D: TRBD1; V: TRBV11-2; size: many; J: TRBJ1-1; DNA: TGTGCCAGCAAAGGACAGGGGACTGAAGCTTTCTTT; CDR3: CASKGQGTEAFF
D: -; V: TRBV27; size: many; J: TRBJ2-3; DNA: TGTGCCAGCACTCAGACGGCAACAGATACGCAGTATTTT; CDR3: CASTQTATDTQYF
D: -; V: TRBV7-7; size: -; J: TRBJ1-1; DNA: TGTGCCAGCAGCCCCACGGCATGGGGCACTGAAGCTTTCTTT; CDR3: CASSPTAWGTEAFF
D: TRBD1; V: TRBV14; size: few; J: TRBJ2-2; DNA: TGTGCCAGCAGCCGAGGCCTACCTACAGGGGTGAACACCGGGGAGCTGTTTTTT; CDR3: CASSRGLPTGVNTGELFF
D: TRBD2; V: TRBV20-1; size: -; J: TRBJ2-7; DNA: TGCAGTGCTATGCGGGAGGGCCGGAAAAACGAGCAGTACTTC; CDR3: CSAMREGRKNEQYF
D: TRBD2; V: TRBV20-1; size: many; J: TRBJ2-1; DNA: TGCAGTGCTAGAGGTTACAATTCCGGGACTACCTTAAATGAGCAGTTCTTC; CDR3: CSARGYNSGTTLNEQFF
D: -; V: TRBV7-9; size: many; J: TRBJ2-3; DNA: TGTGCCAGCAGCTTATCAGATACGCAGTATTTT; CDR3: CASSLSDTQYF
D: -; V: TRBV20-1; size: many; J: TRBJ1-2; DNA: TGCAGTGCCCCTGCGGGTTACACCTTC; CDR3: CSAPAGYTF
D: TRBD2; V: TRBV28; size: many; J: TRBJ2-7; DNA: TGTGCCAGCAGTCGATCTAGCGGGAACTACGAGCAGTACTTC; CDR3: CASSRSSGNYEQYF
D: -; V: TRBV2; size: many; J: TRBJ2-7; DNA: TGTGCCAGCAGTGACGGGCTTTCCTACGAGCAGTACTTC; CDR3: CASSDGLSYEQYF